A single sample is the source of the 30 T cell receptor beta chains below, sequenced in a study of blood T cell repertoires in COVID-19. Some clones are missing from TCRdb's copy, which holds only in-frame ones; the method was immunoSEQ multiplex PCR. The sample holds about 220,000 clones, about four fifths seen once. Sequencing was done on a sample of PBMCs or T cells enriched from blood (not recorded which). Receptor source: a woman in her forties with acute COVID-19.

This chain links TRBV27 with TRBJ1-1; 7 nucleotides line up with TRBD1. The V and J ends lost 4 bases and 2 bases, in that order; junction bases with no gene match: 4. Germline V gene data show CDR1 as MNHEY and CDR2 as SMNVEV (reference sequence). The length of the CDR3 is 14 residues. The CDR3 is CASSYGTANTEAFF. Written as DNA, the CDR3 is TGTGCCAGCAGTTACGGGACAGCTAACACTGAAGCTTTCTTT.

This clone was seen just once. The chain employs TRBV5-6 and TRBJ2-5; D is undetermined. The length of the CDR3 is 12 residues. Germline V gives CDR1 SGHDT, CDR2 YYEEEE. The V end lost 0 bases, the J end lost 5 bases, and 5 bases lay between the germline ends. The CDR3 DNA is TGTGCCAGCAGCTTGGGCACTGAGACCCAGTACTTC. Translation gives CASSLGTETQYF.

The chain links TRBV7-9 to TRBJ2-2; 7 bases match TRBD1. The CDR3 has 14 amino acids. The V segment lost 8 bases and the J segment 4 bases; nucleotides outside the gene matches: 7. The germline CDR1 and CDR2 sequences are SEHNR and FQNEAQ (reference sequence). CDR3 coding DNA: TGTGCCAGCTTCCGGGACAGATCCACCGGGGAGCTGTTTTTT. Translation gives CASFRDRSTGELFF. The entire variable domain, with the rest obtained from reference TRBV7-9 and TRBJ2-2, is as follows: DTGVSQNPRHKITKRGQNVTFRCDPISEHNRLYWYRQTLGQGPEFLTYFQNEAQLEKSRLLSDRFSAERPKGSFSTLEIQRTEQGDSAMYLCASFRDRSTGELFFGEGSRLTVL.

The chain uses TRBV7-2 and TRBJ2-1, with TRBD1 identical over 7 bases. Germline-derived CDR1 and CDR2 are SGHTA and FQGNSA. V trimming: 5 bases; J trimming: 8 bases; junction bases outside the gene matches: 6. The CDR3 is 13 residues long. CDR3 nucleotide sequence: TGTGCCAGCAGCCCACAGGGGTTGGATGAGCAGTTCTTC. This codes for CASSPQGLDEQFF. The full variable domain, with the rest looked up from reference TRBV7-2 and TRBJ2-1, is GAGVSQSPSNKVTEKGKDVELRCDPISGHTALYWYRQSLGQGLEFLIYFQGNSAPDKSGLPSDRFSAERTGGSVSTLTIQRTQQEDSAVYLCASSPQGLDEQFFGPGTRLTVL.

This clone was detected many times. Within the sample, other DNA sequences also encode this same CDR3. The chain joins TRBV6-5 to TRBJ2-7; 8 positions match TRBD1. The CDR3 is 14 residues long. J was trimmed by 2 bases and V by 3 bases; bases with no gene match: 3. Germline values: CDR1 MNHEY, CDR2 SVGAGI. CDR3 nucleotides: TGTGCCAGCAGTTATGGGACAGGAGCCTACGAGCAGTACTTC. Amino acid sequence: CASSYGTGAYEQYF.

The chain carries TRBV7-2 and TRBJ2-7; maybe TRBD1 (6 bases). Between the trimmed V and J ends, which lost 5 bases and 3 bases, there was a span of 17 bases. The germline V gene has CDR1 SGHTA and CDR2 FQGNSA. The length of the CDR3 is 15 residues. The CDR3 spells CASSPYSVQGYEQYF. The CDR3, as DNA: TGTGCCAGCAGCCCCTACTCCGTACAGGGCTACGAGCAGTACTTC. Full variable domain (remainder filled in from reference TRBV7-2 and TRBJ2-7): GAGVSQSPSNKVTEKGKDVELRCDPISGHTALYWYRQSLGQGLEFLIYFQGNSAPDKSGLPSDRFSAERTGGSVSTLTIQRTQQEDSAVYLCASSPYSVQGYEQYFGPGTRLTVT.

The chain has TRBV12-3 or TRBV12-4 and TRBJ1-1, with D perhaps matching TRBD1 (5 bases). There are 13 residues in the CDR3. With 6 bases removed from V and 3 bases from J, the gap between germline ends came to 11 bases. The CDR3 loop reads CASRTARDTEAFF. In nucleotides, the CDR3 is TGTGCCAGCAGGACAGCGCGAGACACTGAAGCTTTCTTT.

The V gene is TRBV2, the J gene TRBJ2-1; D not certain. Trimming removed 4 bases from V and 4 bases from J, with 8 bases in between. Germline lookup yields CDR1 SNHLY and CDR2 FYNNEI. The CDR3 sequence is 13 residues long. CDR3 in amino acids: CASSAFTYNEQFF. DNA for the CDR3: TGTGCCAGCAGTGCGTTCACTTACAATGAGCAGTTCTTC.

V gene TRBV2 combines with J gene TRBJ2-3; a possible D gene is TRBD1 (6 bases). CDR3 size: 15 residues. Germline loops: CDR1 SNHLY, CDR2 FYNNEI. Deletions cut 2 bases from V and 0 bases from J, with 9 bases between. The CDR3 nucleotides read TGTGCCAGCAGTGAAACAGGGCCTAGCACAGATACGCAGTATTTT. This gives the protein CASSETGPSTDTQYF.

The rearrangement links TRBV3-1 (or the pseudogene TRBV3-2) to TRBJ2-1, with 10 positions matching TRBD1. The CDR3 has 15 residues. The V gene's germline CDR1 is LGHDT and CDR2 YNNKEL (reference sequence). The trim removed 4 bases at V and 8 bases at J, leaving 8 bases unmatched. The CDR3 DNA sequence: TGTGCCAGCAGCCTCCCGGGACAGGGGATGGATGAGCAGTTCTTC. Translating it yields CASSLPGQGMDEQFF.

This rearrangement joins TRBV4-1 to TRBJ1-1; 7 bases fit TRBD1. The germline CDR1 and CDR2 sequences are MGHRA and YSYEKL. V lost 1 base and J lost 2; bases outside the gene matches: 4. The CDR3 is 15 residues long. The CDR3 sequence: CASSQGRQGNTEAFF. CDR3 in DNA: TGCGCCAGCAGCCAAGGTAGACAGGGAAACACTGAAGCTTTCTTT.

The chain combines TRBV6-5 with TRBJ1-3; 8 bases fit TRBD1. V lost 6 bases and J lost 4; bases outside the gene matches: 8. Germline V gene sequence: CDR1 MNHEY, CDR2 SVGAGI. This CDR3 region has 15 residues. CDR3 sequence reads: CASSRQGLEGNTIYF. CDR3 coding DNA: TGTGCCAGCAGCCGACAGGGGCTAGAAGGAAACACCATATATTTT.

The chain combines TRBV12-3 or TRBV12-4 with TRBJ1-1; the D gene is possibly TRBD1 (5 bases). V lost 6 bases and J lost 3, with 11 bases in between. The CDR3 is 13 residues long. CDR3 region: CASSRDRYTEAFF. CDR3 nucleotide sequence: TGTGCCAGCAGCCGTGACAGATACACTGAAGCTTTCTTT.

The rearrangement uses TRBV11-1 and TRBJ1-1; possible D gene TRBD1, 5 bases. V gave up 5 bases and J gave up 3 bases, with 13 bases separating them. Germline values: CDR1 SGHAT, CDR2 FQDESV (reference sequence). This CDR3 comprises 14 residues. The CDR3 bases are TGTGCCAGCAGCCCAGGGAATTGGGACACTGAAGCTTTCTTT. The encoded protein is CASSPGNWDTEAFF. Looking up the rest from reference TRBV11-1 and TRBJ1-1 gives the full variable domain: EAEVAQSPRYKITEKSQAVAFWCDPISGHATLYWYRQILGQGPELLVQFQDESVVDDSQLPKDRFSAERLKGVDSTLKIQPAELGDSAMYLCASSPGNWDTEAFFGQGTRLTVV.

The chain has TRBV19 and TRBJ1-1, with 8 nucleotides matching TRBD1. After removal of 7 bases from V and 4 bases from J, the junction contained 11 bases not matched to a gene. The CDR3 covers 15 residues. The germline V gene has CDR1 LNHDA and CDR2 SQIVND (reference sequence). In DNA form, the CDR3 reads TGTGCCAGTACGCTACAGGGGGATATGGGCACTGAAGCTTTCTTT. This translates into CASTLQGDMGTEAFF.

In this sample, this clone turned up a few times. V is TRBV6-5 and J is TRBJ1-1; TRBD1 matches at 7 bases. CDR1 is MNHEY, CDR2 SVGAGI, per germline. Germline trimming cut 2 bases from V and 2 bases from J; bases unmatched to any gene: 2. The CDR3 runs to 14 residues. CDR3 sequence (DNA): TGTGCCAGCAGTTACGACAGGGATAACACTGAAGCTTTCTTT. Translating it yields CASSYDRDNTEAFF.

This chain joins TRBV4-1 and TRBJ2-7; possible D gene TRBD1, 7 bases. Deletions cut 4 bases from V and 6 bases from J, with 25 bases between. This CDR3 is built from 17 residues. The V gene's germline CDR1 is MGHRA and CDR2 YSYEKL. The CDR3 reads CASSPFTPTEGASEQYF. The CDR3 bases are TGCGCCAGCAGCCCATTTACACCTACGGAGGGGGCGAGCGAGCAGTACTTC.

With respect to this clone: Different DNA sequences within this sample yield the same CDR3. The chain uses TRBV7-2 and TRBJ1-3, with a tentative D call TRBD1 (5 bases). Looked up from germline, CDR1 is SGHTA and CDR2 is FQGNSA. This CDR3 contains 14 residues. Deletions cut 3 bases from V and 1 base from J, with 7 bases between. The CDR3: CASSLDISGNTIYF. CDR3 in DNA: TGTGCCAGCAGCTTGGACATATCTGGAAACACCATATATTTT.

V and J are TRBV30 and TRBJ2-2; 8 bases line up with TRBD1. Germline trimming cut 5 bases from V and 6 bases from J; bases unmatched to any gene: 11. Germline loops: CDR1 GTSNPN, CDR2 SVGIG (reference sequence). The CDR3 length is 15 residues. CDR3 sequence (DNA): TGTGCCTGGGGGGGAGCGGACAGGGACTCCGGGGAGCTGTTTTTT. Protein: CAWGGADRDSGELFF. Variable domain in full (rest from reference TRBV30 and TRBJ2-2): SQTIHQWPATLVQPVGSPLSLECTVEGTSNPNLYWYRQAAGRGLQLLFYSVGIGQISSEVPQNLSASRPQDRQFILSSKKLLLSDSGFYLCAWGGADRDSGELFFGEGSRLTVL.

The V call is TRBV11-2, the J call TRBJ1-6; D possibly corresponds to TRBD1 (6 bases). The CDR3 runs 17 residues. With 2 bases removed from V and 7 bases from J, the gap between germline ends came to 18 bases. Germline V CDR1 and CDR2: SGHAT, FQNNGV. CDR3 in DNA: TGTGCCAGCAGCTTATTTTCTAGGACAGTTACGAATTCACCCCTCCACTTT. Translation: CASSLFSRTVTNSPLHF.

The chain has TRBV10-1 and TRBJ1-3, with D perhaps matching TRBD1 (6 bases). This CDR3 region has 16 residues. CDR1 and CDR2 (germline): WNHNN, SYGVQD (reference sequence). V lost 3 bases, J lost 3 bases, and 15 bases lay in between. This CDR3 is CASSEGYRDNGNTIYF. The DNA for the CDR3 is TGCGCCAGCAGTGAAGGTTACAGGGATAATGGAAACACCATATATTTT.

This chain uses TRBV7-2 with TRBJ2-2, with a tentative D call TRBD2 (6 bases). This CDR3 comprises 15 residues. The V end lost 1 base, the J end lost 7 bases, and 13 bases lay between the germline ends. Germline CDR1 is SGHTA and CDR2 is FQGNSA. The CDR3 DNA is TGTGCCAGCAGCTTAGGGGGCGGGGAAATCGGGGAGCTGTTTTTT. Translating it yields CASSLGGGEIGELFF. The full variable domain, in which reference TRBV7-2 and TRBJ2-2 provide the parts outside the CDR3, is GAGVSQSPSNKVTEKGKDVELRCDPISGHTALYWYRQSLGQGLEFLIYFQGNSAPDKSGLPSDRFSAERTGGSVSTLTIQRTQQEDSAVYLCASSLGGGEIGELFFGEGSRLTVL.

CDR3 in amino acids: CASSLAGVGQETQYF. The DNA for the CDR3 is TGTGCCAGCAGCTTGGCCGGGGTTGGCCAAGAGACCCAGTACTTC. This rearrangement joins TRBV5-4 to TRBJ2-5; TRBD2 might be the D (5 bases). V lost 0 bases to trimming and J lost 1 base, with 10 bases between them. CDR3 length: 15 amino acids. Germline V gene lookup returns CDR1 SGHNT and CDR2 YYREEE (reference sequence).

The chain couples TRBV6-6 to TRBJ2-1; D might be TRBD1 (7 bases). Trimming stripped 6 bases from V and 2 bases from J, with 11 bases between. Germline CDR1 MNHNY, CDR2 SVGAGI (reference sequence). This CDR3 is 14 amino acids long. The CDR3 DNA sequence: TGTGCCAGCAGCGCGGGGACAGCCTACAATGAGCAGTTCTTC. Encoded protein: CASSAGTAYNEQFF.

The chain is built from TRBV7-8 and TRBJ2-5; TRBD2 aligns across 9 bases. V gave up 7 bases and J gave up 4 bases; unmatched junction bases: 19. The CDR3 has 18 amino acids. The germline CDR1 and CDR2 sequences are SGHVS and FQNEAQ. DNA of the CDR3: TGTGCCAGCATCATCCTAGCGGGGTCCAAAAGTTGGGCAGAGACCCAGTACTTC. Translation: CASIILAGSKSWAETQYF.

This sequence joins TRBV28 and TRBJ1-5; D unclear. This CDR3 contains 11 residues. Trimming took 6 bases from V and 11 from J, leaving 11 bases between them. In germline, CDR1 is MDHEN, CDR2 SYDVKM. In nucleotides, the CDR3 is TGTGCCAGCAGGAAAAATGCGGCCCAGCATTTT. It codes for CASRKNAAQHF.

J is TRBJ1-2 and V is TRBV9; possibly TRBD1 for D (5 bases). The germline V gene has CDR1 SGDLS and CDR2 YYNGEE. V was cut by 0 bases and J by 7 bases, with 13 bases left in between. The CDR3 totals 14 residues. In DNA, the CDR3 is TGTGCCAGCAGCGTAGCTGCGGGGGGGACTGGCTACACCTTC. Its translation is CASSVAAGGTGYTF.

This clone was seen just once. The chain carries TRBV5-1 and TRBJ1-6, with TRBD1 as a possible D gene (5 bases). The CDR3 loop spans 16 amino acids. Germline V gives CDR1 SGHRS, CDR2 YFSETQ. V was cut by 4 bases and J by 6 bases, with 17 bases left in between. In nucleotides, the CDR3 is TGCGCCAGCAGCGCCGAGTTGGGGGAGGTTAATTCACCCCTCCACTTT. Protein product: CASSAELGEVNSPLHF.

This sequence joins TRBV4-2 and TRBJ2-7; TRBD2 might be the D (5 bases). With 4 bases removed from V and 1 base from J, the gap between germline ends came to 11 bases. Germline-derived CDR1 and CDR2 are LGHNA and YNFKEQ. This CDR3 region has 14 residues. In DNA, the CDR3 is TGTGCCAGCAGCCTCGGGGTGGGGTCCTACGAGCAGTACTTC. It is translated as CASSLGVGSYEQYF.

This clone has just a few counts. The chain combines TRBV19 with TRBJ2-7; perhaps TRBD2 as D (6 bases). In germline, CDR1 is LNHDA, CDR2 SQIVND (reference sequence). V was clipped by 4 bases and J by 5 bases, with 12 bases between them. This CDR3 spans 13 amino acids. The CDR3 loop reads CASSTVRGDEQYF. CDR3 DNA: TGTGCCAGTAGTACAGTGCGGGGTGACGAGCAGTACTTC. The whole variable domain, remainder taken from reference TRBV19 and TRBJ2-7, is DGGITQSPKYLFRKEGQNVTLSCEQNLNHDAMYWYRQDPGQGLRLIYYSQIVNDFQKGDIAEGYSVSREKKESFPLTVTSAQKNPTAFYLCASSTVRGDEQYFGPGTRLTVT.